The source of this TCR beta chain is a study of T cell repertoires in cytomegalovirus infection. Study in general: As its CMV epitopes, the study selected recently identified HLA-C-restricted and well-studied HLA-B-restricted targets. The study's findings and limits: The ex vivo response was dominated by HLA-C-restricted CMV-specific TCR beta clonotypes. Cumulative public TCR beta family frequency identified CMV carriers with the relevant HLA.

TCRdb re-analysed the reads in MiXCR, keeping a single row per CDR3 protein. The table includes around 900,000 distinct CDR3 sequences, roughly 30% detected once. This CDR3 spans 15 amino acids. V was clipped by 7 bases and J by 8 bases, with 18 bases between them. CDR1 is MDHEN and CDR2 is SYDVKM in the germline V gene. Notes on this clonotype: What it binds is unknown.

The J gene is TRBJ1-6, the V gene TRBV28, with TRBD1 as a possible D gene (6 bases). This specimen consisted of cultured CD8+ T cells from PBMCs, obtained from culture after CMV antigen stimulation. This TCR derives from a human donor in good health (CMV status not recorded). Some clones in this sample may be carry-over from other donors' samples. This chain's CDR3 is CASNPQGGPDSPLHF. The CDR3 DNA sequence: TGTGCCAGCAACCCACAGGGAGGACCAGATTCACCCCTCCACTTT.